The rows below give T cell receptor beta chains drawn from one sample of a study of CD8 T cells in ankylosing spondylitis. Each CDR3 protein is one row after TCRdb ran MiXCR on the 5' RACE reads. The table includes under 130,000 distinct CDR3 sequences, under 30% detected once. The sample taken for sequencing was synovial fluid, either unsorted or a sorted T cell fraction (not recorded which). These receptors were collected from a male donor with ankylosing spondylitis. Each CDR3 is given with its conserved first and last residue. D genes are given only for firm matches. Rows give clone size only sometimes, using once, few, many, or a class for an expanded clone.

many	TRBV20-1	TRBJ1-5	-	TGCAGCGGGGGGGGGGGTAATCAGCCCCAGCATTTT	CSGGGGNQPQHF
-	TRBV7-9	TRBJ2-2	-	TGTGCCAGCAGCTTACTATTGGACACCGGGGAGCTGTTTTTT	CASSLLLDTGELFF
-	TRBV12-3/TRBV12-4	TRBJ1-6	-	TGTGCCAGCAGTCGCGGACGGGCGGAGGGGACACCCCTCCACTTT	CASSRGRAEGTPLHF
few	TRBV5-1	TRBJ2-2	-	TGCGCCAGCAGCTTGGGGGGACGACCGAACACCGGGGAGCTGTTTTTT	CASSLGGRPNTGELFF
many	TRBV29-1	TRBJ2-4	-	TGCAGCTTTCTCCCACCGGGACGGGGAAACATTCAGTACTTC	CSFLPPGRGNIQYF
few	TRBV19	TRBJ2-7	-	TGTGCCAGTAGTATCCAGCACTCAGGGGCCTACGAGCAGTACTTC	CASSIQHSGAYEQYF
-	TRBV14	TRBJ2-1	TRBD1	TGTGCCAGCAGCCTGGGACAGGTCTCCTACAATGAGCAGTTCTTC	CASSLGQVSYNEQFF
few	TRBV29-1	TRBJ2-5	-	TGCAGCGTTGAAGAAACCCCGAGGGAGACCCAGTACTTC	CSVEETPRETQYF
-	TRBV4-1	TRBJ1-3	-	TGCGCCAGCAGCCAAGAGGACGGAAACACCATATATTTT	CASSQEDGNTIYF
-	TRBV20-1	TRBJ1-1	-	TGCAGTGCAGGAGGGTATATATCATTGGCTTTCTTT	CSAGGYISLAFF
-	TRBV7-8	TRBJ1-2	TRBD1	TGTGCCAGCAGCTTAGGGGGTCCCGGGACAGGGGGCTTTGGCTATGGCTACACCTTC	CASSLGGPGTGGFGYGYTF
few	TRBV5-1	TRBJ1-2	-	TGCGCCAGCAGCCTCCTCGGGGACCCTCGGTATGGCTACACCTTC	CASSLLGDPRYGYTF
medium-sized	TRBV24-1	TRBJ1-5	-	TGTGCCACCAGTGATTTGGGGGGAGGGCCCCAGCATTTT	CATSDLGGGPQHF
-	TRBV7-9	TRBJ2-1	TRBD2	TGTGCCAGCAGCAGGACTAGCGGGAGTAATGAGCAGTTCTTC	CASSRTSGSNEQFF
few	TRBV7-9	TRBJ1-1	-	TGTGCCAGCAGCTCGGTCAGGGGAAGAGGTGAAGCTTTCTTT	CASSSVRGRGEAFF
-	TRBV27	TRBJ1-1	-	TGTGCCAGCAGTTTATCGGGGGGGGGGATGGGGAACACTGAAGCTTTCTTT	CASSLSGGGMGNTEAFF
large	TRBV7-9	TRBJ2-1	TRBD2	TGTGCCAGCAGCTTATTAGCGGGAGCCAATGAGCAGTTCTTC	CASSLLAGANEQFF
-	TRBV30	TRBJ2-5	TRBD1	TGTGCCCGGGGTCCCGGGACAGGGAACCAAGAGACCCAGTACTTC	CARGPGTGNQETQYF
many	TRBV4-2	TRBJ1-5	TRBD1	TGTGCCAGCAGCCAAGAAACGGGACAGAAGATGAGCAATCAGCCCCAGCATTTT	CASSQETGQKMSNQPQHF
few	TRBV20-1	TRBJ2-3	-	TGCAGTGCTGCTTCGACCGAGGATACGCAGTATTTT	CSAASTEDTQYF
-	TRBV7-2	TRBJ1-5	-	TGTGCCAGCAGCTTAGGATTCGAGAGCCAGCCCCAGCATTTT	CASSLGFESQPQHF
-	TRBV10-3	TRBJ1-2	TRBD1	TGTGCCATCAGGGGGAAGGGACAGTCTAACTATGGCTACACCTTC	CAIRGKGQSNYGYTF
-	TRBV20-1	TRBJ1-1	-	TGCAGTGCTTCACTCGGCGCTGAAGCTTTCTTT	CSASLGAEAFF
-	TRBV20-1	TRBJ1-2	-	TGCAGTGCTAGAGATGCCCCAGGGGACACCTTC	CSARDAPGDTF
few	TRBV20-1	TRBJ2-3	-	TGCAGTGCTAGGCCGGGACGAGAAGGAGCAGATACGCAGTATTTT	CSARPGREGADTQYF
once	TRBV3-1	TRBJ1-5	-	TGTGCCAGCAGCCCTACCCGGGACGGAAATCAGCCCCAGCATTTT	CASSPTRDGNQPQHF
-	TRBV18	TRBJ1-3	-	TGTGCCAGCTCAGGATGGGCCGCGGACTCTGGAAACACCATATATTTT	CASSGWAADSGNTIYF
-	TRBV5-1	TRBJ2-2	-	TGCGCCAGCAGCTTGGCGGGGGCTAACACCGGGGAGCTGTTTTTT	CASSLAGANTGELFF
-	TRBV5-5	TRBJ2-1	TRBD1	TGTGCCAGCAGCTACGCCGGGACAGGGCACAATGAGCAGTTCTTC	CASSYAGTGHNEQFF
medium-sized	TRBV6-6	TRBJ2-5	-	TGTGCCAGCAGTTACGGGCCGCCTCAAGGCACCCAGTACTTC	CASSYGPPQGTQYF
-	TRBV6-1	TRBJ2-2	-	TGTGCCACCAGGGTTTCTGCGAACACCGGGGAGCTGTTTTTT	CATRVSANTGELFF
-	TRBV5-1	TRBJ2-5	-	TGCGCCAGCAGCTTGGTCAGTCAGGGTCAAGAGACCCAGTACTTC	CASSLVSQGQETQYF
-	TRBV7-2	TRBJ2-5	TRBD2	TGTGCCAGCAGCTTAGTTTGGCGGGAGCATGGAGGGACCCAGTACTTC	CASSLVWREHGGTQYF
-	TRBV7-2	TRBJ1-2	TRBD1	TGTGCCAGCAGCAATCGACAGGGGGGGAACTATGGCTACACCTTC	CASSNRQGGNYGYTF
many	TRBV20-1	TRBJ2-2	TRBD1	TGCAGTGCTAGAGATAGGGGGAGACAGGGGAACGTCGGGGAGCTGTTTTTT	CSARDRGRQGNVGELFF
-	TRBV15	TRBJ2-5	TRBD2	TGTGCCACCAGCGGTTTAACTAGCGGGGTCCAAGAGACCCAGTACTTC	CATSGLTSGVQETQYF
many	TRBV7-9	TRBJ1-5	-	TGTGCCAGCAGCTCAACAGGGAGCAATCAGCCCCAGCATTTT	CASSSTGSNQPQHF
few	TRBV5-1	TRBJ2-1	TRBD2	TGCGCCAGCAGACCTAGCGGGGCCGGTGAGGATGAGCAGTTCTTC	CASRPSGAGEDEQFF
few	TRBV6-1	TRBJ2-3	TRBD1	TGTGCCAGCAGAGTGGCCTCAGGGACAGGGGTGTCAGATACGCAGTATTTT	CASRVASGTGVSDTQYF
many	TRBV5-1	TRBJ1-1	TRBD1	TGCGCCAGCAGCGCGGGACAGGGGTTCTCGAACACTGAAGCTTTCTTT	CASSAGQGFSNTEAFF
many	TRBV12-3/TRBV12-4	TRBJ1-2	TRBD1	TGTGCCAGCAGTCCGACAGGGGTAAGGGGGGGCTACACCTTC	CASSPTGVRGGYTF
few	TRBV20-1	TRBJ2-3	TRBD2	TGCAGTGCTAGAGATCAGGCTAGCGGTAGCACAGATACGCAGTATTTT	CSARDQASGSTDTQYF
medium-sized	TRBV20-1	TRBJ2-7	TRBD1	TGCAGTGCTCCCGACAGGGTCGAGCAGTACTTC	CSAPDRVEQYF
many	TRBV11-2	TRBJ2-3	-	TGTGCCAGCAGCCGGCAGGGAGATACGCAGTATTTT	CASSRQGDTQYF
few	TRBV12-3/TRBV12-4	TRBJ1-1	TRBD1	TGTGCCAGCAGGAACAGGGGGAGTAATAATGAAGCTTTCTTT	CASRNRGSNNEAFF
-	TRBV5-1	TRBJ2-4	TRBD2	TGCGCCAGCAGACAACTGGGGACTAGCGGGAACATTCAGTACTTC	CASRQLGTSGNIQYF
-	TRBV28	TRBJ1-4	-	TGTGCCAGCAGACAAATCAGAGGGGAAAAACTGTTTTTT	CASRQIRGEKLFF
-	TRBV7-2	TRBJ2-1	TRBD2	TGTGCCAGCAAGTGGCTAGCGGGGATCAATGAGCAGTTCTTC	CASKWLAGINEQFF
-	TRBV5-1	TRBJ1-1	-	TGCGCCAGCAGCTCGACACAGGGGAACACTGAAGCTTTCTTT	CASSSTQGNTEAFF
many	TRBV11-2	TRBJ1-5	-	TGTGCCAGCAGCTTAGGTTCAGGGGCTGGGGATCAGCCCCAGCATTTT	CASSLGSGAGDQPQHF
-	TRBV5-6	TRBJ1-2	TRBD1	TGTGCCAGCAGCTTCCGGGACAGGCGTGGCTACACCTTC	CASSFRDRRGYTF
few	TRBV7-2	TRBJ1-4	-	TGTGCCAGCAGCACAAGTGGGGCCTACGAAAAACTGTTTTTT	CASSTSGAYEKLFF
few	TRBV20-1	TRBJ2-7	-	TGCAGTGCTAGACTAGCGATCGAGCAGTACTTC	CSARLAIEQYF
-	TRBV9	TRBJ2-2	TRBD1	TGTGCCAGCAGCGTAGGGCAGGGGGACACCGGGGAGCTGTTTTTT	CASSVGQGDTGELFF